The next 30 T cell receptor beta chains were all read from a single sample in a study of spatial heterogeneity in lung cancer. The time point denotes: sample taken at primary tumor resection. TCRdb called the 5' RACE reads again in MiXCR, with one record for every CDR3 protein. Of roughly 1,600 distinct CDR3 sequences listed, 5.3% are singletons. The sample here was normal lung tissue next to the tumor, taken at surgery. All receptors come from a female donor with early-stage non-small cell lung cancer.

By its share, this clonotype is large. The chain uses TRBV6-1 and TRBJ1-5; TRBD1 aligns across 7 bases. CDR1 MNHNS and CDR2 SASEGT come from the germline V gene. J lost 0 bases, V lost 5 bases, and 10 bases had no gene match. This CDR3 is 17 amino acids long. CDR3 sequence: CASSTRDRPSSNQPQHF. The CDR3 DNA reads TGTGCCAGCAGTACCCGGGACAGACCCTCTAGCAATCAGCCCCAGCATTTT.

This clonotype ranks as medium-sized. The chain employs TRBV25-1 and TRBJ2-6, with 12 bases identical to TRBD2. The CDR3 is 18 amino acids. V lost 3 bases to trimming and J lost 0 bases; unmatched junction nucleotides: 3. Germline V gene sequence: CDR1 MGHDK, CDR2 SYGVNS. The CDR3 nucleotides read TGTGCCAGCAGTGACGGGACTAGCGGGTTCTCTGGGGCCAACGTCCTGACTTTC. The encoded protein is CASSDGTSGFSGANVLTF.

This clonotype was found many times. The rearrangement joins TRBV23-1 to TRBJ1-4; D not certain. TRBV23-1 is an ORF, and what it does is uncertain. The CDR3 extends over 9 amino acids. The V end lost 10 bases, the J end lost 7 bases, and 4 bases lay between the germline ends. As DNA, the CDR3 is TGCGCCACGACTGAAAAACTGTTTTTT. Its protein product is CATTEKLFF.

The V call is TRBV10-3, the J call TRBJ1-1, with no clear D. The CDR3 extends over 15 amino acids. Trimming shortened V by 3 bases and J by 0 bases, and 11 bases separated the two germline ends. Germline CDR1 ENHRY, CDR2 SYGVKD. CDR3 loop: CAISESQDLNTEAFF. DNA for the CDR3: TGTGCCATCAGTGAAAGTCAGGACTTGAACACTGAAGCTTTCTTT.

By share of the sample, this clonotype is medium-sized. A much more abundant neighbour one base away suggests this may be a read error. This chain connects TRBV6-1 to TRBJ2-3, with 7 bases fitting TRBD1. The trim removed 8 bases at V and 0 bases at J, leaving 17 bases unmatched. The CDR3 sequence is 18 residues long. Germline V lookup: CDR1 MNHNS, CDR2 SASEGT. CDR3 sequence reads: CASSPRGLVLTSTDTQYF. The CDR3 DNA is TGTGCCAGCTCCCCGAGGGGGCTAGTACTAACTAGCACAGATACGCAGTATTTT.

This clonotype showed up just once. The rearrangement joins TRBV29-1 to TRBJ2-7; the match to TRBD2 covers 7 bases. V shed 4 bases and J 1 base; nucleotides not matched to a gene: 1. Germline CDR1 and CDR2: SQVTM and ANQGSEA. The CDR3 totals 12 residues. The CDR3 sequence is CSVVRGSYEQYF. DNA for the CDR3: TGCAGCGTTGTGCGGGGGTCCTACGAGCAGTACTTC.

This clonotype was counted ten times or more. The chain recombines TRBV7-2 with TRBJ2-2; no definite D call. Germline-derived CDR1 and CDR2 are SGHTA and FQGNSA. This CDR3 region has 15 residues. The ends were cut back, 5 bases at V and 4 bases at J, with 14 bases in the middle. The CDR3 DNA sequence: TGTGCCAGCAGCCGCTACCTGGCCATCACCGGGGAGCTGTTTTTT. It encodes CASSRYLAITGELFF.

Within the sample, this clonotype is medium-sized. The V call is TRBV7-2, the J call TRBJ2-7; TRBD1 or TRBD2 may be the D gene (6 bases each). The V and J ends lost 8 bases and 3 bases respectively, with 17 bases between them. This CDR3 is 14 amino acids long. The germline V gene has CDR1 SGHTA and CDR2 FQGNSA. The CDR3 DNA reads TGTGCCAGCCGCCCCGGGGGCCCTGTCTACGAGCAGTACTTC. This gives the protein CASRPGGPVYEQYF.

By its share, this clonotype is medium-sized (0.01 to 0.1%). CDR3 protein: CSAHPSSGGDNEQFF. The CDR3 region has the DNA TGCAGTGCTCACCCCTCTAGCGGGGGTGACAATGAGCAGTTCTTC. The chain employs TRBV20-1 and TRBJ2-1; 10 bases are shared with TRBD2. Germline loops: CDR1 DFQATT, CDR2 SNEGSKA (reference sequence). The CDR3 is 15 residues long. With V trimmed by 5 bases and J by 5 bases, 9 bases remained unmatched.

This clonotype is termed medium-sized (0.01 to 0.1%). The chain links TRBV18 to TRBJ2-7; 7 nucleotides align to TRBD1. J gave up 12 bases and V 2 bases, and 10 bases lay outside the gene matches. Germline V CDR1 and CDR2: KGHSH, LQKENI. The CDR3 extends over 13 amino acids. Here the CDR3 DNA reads TGTGCCAGCTCACCAGCCGACAGGGCCCCCCGGTACTTC. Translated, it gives CASSPADRAPRYF.

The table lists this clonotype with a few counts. The CDR3 coding sequence is TGTGCCAGCAGCCCCACTAGCGGGGGGGCCGGTGGGAATGAGCAGTTCTTC. This codes for CASSPTSGGAGGNEQFF. V and J are TRBV28 and TRBJ2-1; 13 nucleotides match TRBD2. The ends lost 6 bases at V and 7 bases at J; junction bases unmatched: 12. The CDR3 totals 17 residues. In germline, CDR1 is MDHEN, CDR2 SYDVKM.

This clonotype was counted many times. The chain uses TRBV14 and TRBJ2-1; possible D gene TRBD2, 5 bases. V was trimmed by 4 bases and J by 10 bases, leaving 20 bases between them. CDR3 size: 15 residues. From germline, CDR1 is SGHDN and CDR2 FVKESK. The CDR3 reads CASSPTLYREREQFF. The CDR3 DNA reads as TGTGCCAGCAGCCCCACCCTATATAGGGAGAGAGAGCAGTTCTTC.

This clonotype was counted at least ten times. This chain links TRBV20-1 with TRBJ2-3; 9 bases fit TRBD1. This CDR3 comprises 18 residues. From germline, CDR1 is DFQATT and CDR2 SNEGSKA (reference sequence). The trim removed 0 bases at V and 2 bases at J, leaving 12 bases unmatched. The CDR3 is CSARDERDREGFTDTQYF. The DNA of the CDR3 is TGCAGTGCTAGAGATGAAAGGGACAGGGAGGGCTTCACAGATACGCAGTATTTT.

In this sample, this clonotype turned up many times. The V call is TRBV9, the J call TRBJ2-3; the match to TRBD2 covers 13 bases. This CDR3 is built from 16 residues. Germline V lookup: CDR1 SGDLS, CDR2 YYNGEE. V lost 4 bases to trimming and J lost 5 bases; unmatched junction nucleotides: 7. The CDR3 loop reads CASSLLAGGRGDTQYF. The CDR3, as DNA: TGTGCCAGCAGCCTACTAGCGGGGGGGCGAGGAGATACGCAGTATTTT.

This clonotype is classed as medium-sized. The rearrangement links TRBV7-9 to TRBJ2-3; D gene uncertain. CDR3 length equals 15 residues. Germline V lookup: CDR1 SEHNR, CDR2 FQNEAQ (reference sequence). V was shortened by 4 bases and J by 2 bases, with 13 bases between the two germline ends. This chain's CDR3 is CASSSHVGFTDTQYF. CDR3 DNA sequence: TGTGCCAGCAGCTCCCACGTCGGCTTCACAGATACGCAGTATTTT. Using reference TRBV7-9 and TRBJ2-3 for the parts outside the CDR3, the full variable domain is DTGVSQNPRHKITKRGQNVTFRCDPISEHNRLYWYRQTLGQGPEFLTYFQNEAQLEKSRLLSDRFSAERPKGSFSTLEIQRTEQGDSAMYLCASSSHVGFTDTQYFGPGTRLTVL.

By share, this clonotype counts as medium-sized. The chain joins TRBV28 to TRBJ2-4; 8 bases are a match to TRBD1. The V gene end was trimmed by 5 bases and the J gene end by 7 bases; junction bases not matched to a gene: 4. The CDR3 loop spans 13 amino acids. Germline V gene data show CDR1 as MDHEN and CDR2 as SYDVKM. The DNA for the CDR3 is TGTGCCAGCAGTCCCACAGGGGGGAACATTCAGTACTTC. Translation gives CASSPTGGNIQYF.

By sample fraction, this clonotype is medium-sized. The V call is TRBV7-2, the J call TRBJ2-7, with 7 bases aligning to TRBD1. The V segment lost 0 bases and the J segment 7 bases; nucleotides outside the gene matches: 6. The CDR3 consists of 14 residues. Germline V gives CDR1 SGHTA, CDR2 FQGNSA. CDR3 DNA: TGTGCCAGCAGCTTAGCGAAGGGGGCGTATGAGCAGTACTTC. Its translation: CASSLAKGAYEQYF.

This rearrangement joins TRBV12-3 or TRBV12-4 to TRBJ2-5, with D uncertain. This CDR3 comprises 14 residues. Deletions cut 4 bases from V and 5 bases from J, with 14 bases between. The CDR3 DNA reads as TGTGCCAGCAGTTGGCAAGGGTTGAAGGAGACCCAGTACTTC. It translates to CASSWQGLKETQYF.

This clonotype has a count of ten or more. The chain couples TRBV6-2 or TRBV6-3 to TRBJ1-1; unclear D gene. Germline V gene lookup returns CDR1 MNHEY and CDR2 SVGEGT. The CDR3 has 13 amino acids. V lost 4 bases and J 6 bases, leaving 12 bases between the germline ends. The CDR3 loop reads CASSSGLSPEAFF. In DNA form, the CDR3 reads TGTGCCAGCAGTTCCGGGTTGAGTCCTGAAGCTTTCTTT.

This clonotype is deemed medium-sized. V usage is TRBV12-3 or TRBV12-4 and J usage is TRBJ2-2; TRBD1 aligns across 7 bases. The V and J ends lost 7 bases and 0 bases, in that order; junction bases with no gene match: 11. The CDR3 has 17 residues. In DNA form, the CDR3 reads TGTGCCAGCAACCCTTACAGGGGCTCTTCGAACACCGGGGAGCTGTTTTTT. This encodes CASNPYRGSSNTGELFF.

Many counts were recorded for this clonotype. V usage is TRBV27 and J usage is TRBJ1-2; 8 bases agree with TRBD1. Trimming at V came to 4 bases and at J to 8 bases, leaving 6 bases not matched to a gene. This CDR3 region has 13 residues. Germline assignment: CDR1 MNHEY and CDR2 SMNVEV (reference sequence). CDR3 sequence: CASSSGQGGGYTF. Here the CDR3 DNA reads TGTGCCAGCAGTTCTGGACAGGGAGGGGGCTACACCTTC.

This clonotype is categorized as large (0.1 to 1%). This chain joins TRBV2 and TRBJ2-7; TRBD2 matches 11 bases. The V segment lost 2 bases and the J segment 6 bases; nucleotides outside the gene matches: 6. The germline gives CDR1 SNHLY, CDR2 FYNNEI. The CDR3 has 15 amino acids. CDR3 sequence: CASSENTSGGSEQYF. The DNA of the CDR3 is TGTGCCAGCAGTGAAAACACTAGCGGGGGTTCCGAGCAGTACTTC. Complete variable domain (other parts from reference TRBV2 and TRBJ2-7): EPEVTQTPSHQVTQMGQEVILRCVPISNHLYFYWYRQILGQKVEFLVSFYNNEISEKSEIFDDQFSVERPDGSNFTLKIRSTKLEDSAMYFCASSENTSGGSEQYFGPGTRLTVT.

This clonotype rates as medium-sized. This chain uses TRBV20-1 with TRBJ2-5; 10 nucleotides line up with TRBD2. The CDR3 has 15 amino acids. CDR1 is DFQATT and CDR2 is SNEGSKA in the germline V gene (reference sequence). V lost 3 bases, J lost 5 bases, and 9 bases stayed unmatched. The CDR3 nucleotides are TGCAGTGCTAGGGGTTCAGCGGGGGGGCGTGAGACCCAGTACTTC. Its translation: CSARGSAGGRETQYF.

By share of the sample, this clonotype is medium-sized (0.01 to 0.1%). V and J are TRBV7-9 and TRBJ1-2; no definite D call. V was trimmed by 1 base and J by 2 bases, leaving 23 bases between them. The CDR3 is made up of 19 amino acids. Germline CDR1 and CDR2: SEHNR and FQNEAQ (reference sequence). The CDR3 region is CASSLVPLLPRHRNYGYTF. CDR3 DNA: TGTGCCAGCAGCTTAGTACCCCTCCTCCCGAGACACAGAAACTATGGCTACACCTTC.

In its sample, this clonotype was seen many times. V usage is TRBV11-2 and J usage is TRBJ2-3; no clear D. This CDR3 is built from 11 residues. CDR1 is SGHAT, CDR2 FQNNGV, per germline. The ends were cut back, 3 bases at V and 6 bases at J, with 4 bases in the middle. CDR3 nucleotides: TGTGCCAGCAGCTTTAAGGATACGCAGTATTTT. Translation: CASSFKDTQYF.

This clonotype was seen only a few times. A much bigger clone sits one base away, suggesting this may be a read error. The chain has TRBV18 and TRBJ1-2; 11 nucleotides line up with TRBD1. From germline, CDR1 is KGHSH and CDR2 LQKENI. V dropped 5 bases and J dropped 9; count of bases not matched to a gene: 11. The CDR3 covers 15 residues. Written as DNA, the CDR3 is TGTGCCAGCTCAACGTCGGGACAGGGGGAATCTAGCTACACCTTC. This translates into CASSTSGQGESSYTF.

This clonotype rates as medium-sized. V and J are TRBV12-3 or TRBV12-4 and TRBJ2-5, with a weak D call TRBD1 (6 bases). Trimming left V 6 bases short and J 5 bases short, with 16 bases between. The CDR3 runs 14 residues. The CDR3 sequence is CASSPGQGSETQYF. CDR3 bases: TGTGCCAGCAGCCCGGGACAAGGTAGTGAGACCCAGTACTTC.

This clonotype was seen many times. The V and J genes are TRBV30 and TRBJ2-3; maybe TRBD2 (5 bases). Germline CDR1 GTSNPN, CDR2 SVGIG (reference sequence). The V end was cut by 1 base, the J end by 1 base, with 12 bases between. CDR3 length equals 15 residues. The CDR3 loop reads CAWSALLRGTDTQYF. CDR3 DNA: TGTGCCTGGAGTGCATTACTGCGGGGCACAGATACGCAGTATTTT.

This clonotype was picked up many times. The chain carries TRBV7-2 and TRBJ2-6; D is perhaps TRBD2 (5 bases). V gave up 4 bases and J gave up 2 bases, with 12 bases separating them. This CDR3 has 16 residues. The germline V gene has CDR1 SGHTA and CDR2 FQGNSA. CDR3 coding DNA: TGTGCCAGCAGCTCCCTGGCCGGGGCTGGGGCCAACGTCCTGACTTTC. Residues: CASSSLAGAGANVLTF.

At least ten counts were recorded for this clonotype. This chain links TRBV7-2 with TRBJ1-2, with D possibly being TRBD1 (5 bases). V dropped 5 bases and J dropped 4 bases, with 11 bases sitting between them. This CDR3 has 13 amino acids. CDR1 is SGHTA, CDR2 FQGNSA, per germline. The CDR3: CASSLGTSYGYTF. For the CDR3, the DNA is TGTGCCAGCAGCCTTGGGACGAGCTATGGCTACACCTTC. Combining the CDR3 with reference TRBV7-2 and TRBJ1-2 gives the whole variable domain GAGVSQSPSNKVTEKGKDVELRCDPISGHTALYWYRQSLGQGLEFLIYFQGNSAPDKSGLPSDRFSAERTGGSVSTLTIQRTQQEDSAVYLCASSLGTSYGYTFGSGTRLTVV.